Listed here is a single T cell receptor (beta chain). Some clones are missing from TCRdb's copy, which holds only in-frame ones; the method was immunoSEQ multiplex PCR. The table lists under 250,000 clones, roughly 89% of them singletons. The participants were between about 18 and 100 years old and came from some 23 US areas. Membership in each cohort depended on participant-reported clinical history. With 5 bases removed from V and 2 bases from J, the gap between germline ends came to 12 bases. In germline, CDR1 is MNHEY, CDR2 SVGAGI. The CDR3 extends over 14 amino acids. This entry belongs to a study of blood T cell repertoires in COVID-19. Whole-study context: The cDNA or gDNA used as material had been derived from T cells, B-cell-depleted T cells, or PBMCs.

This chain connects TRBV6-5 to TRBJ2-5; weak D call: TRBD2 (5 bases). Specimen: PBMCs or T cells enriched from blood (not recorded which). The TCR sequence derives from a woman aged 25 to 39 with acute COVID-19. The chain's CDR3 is CASSRTGHQETQYF. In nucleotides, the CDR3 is TGTGCCAGCAGTCGGACTGGGCATCAAGAGACCCAGTACTTC.